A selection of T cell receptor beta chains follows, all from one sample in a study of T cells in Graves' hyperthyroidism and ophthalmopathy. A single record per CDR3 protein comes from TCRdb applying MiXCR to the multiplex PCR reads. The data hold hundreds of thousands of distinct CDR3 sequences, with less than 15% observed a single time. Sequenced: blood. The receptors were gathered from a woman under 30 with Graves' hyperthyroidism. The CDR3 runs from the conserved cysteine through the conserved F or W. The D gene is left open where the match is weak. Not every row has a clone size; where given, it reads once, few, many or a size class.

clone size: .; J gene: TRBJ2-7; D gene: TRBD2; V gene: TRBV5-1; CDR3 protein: CASSFSGPPGEQYF; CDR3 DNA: TGCGCCAGCAGCTTTAGCGGGCCTCCCGGCGAGCAGTACTTC
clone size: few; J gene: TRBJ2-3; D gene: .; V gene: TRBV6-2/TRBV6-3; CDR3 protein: CASNPPVGGTDTQYF; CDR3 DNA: TGTGCCAGCAACCCCCCCGTTGGTGGCACAGATACGCAGTATTTT
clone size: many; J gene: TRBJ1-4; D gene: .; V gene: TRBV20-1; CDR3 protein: CSADVATRREKLFF; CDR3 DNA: TGCAGTGCCGACGTGGCAACTCGGAGGGAAAAACTGTTTTTT
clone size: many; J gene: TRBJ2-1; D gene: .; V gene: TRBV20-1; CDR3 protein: CSARVQGPAVYNEQFF; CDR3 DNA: TGCAGTGCTAGGGTACAGGGCCCCGCTGTGTACAATGAGCAGTTCTTC
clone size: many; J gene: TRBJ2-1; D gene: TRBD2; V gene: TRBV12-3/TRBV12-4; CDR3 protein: CASTELAGVPNEQFF; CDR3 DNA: TGTGCCAGCACCGAACTAGCGGGTGTTCCCAATGAGCAGTTCTTC
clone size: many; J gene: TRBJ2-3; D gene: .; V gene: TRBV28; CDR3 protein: CASSVTTAASTDTQYF; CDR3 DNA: TGTGCCAGCAGCGTAACGACAGCGGCAAGCACAGATACGCAGTATTTT
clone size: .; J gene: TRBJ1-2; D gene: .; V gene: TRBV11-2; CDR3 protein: CASSMGGNYGYTF; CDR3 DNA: TGTGCCAGCAGCATGGGCGGGAACTATGGCTACACCTTC
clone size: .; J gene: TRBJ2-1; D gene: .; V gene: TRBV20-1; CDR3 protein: CSARNPRGSNEQFF; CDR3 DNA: TGCAGTGCTAGAAATCCTCGGGGGTCCAATGAGCAGTTCTTC
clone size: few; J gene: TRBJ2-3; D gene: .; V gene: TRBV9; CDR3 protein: CASSVEDFTDTQYF; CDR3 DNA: TGTGCCAGCAGCGTAGAAGATTTTACAGATACGCAGTATTTT
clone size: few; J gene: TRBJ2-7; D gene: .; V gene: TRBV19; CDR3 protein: CASSSLREQYF; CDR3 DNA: TGTGCCAGTAGTAGCCTACGGGAGCAGTACTTC
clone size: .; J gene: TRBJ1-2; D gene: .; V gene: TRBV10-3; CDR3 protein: CAISESIAGWYTF; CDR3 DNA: TGTGCCATCAGTGAGTCGATAGCAGGGTGGTACACCTTC
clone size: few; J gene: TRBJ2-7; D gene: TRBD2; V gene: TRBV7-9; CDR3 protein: CASSPRGASGSYEQYF; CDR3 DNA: TGTGCCAGCAGCCCGCGTGGGGCTAGCGGGAGTTACGAGCAGTACTTC
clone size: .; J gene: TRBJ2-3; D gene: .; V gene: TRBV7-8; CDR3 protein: CASQPRVADTQYF; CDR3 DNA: TGTGCCAGCCAGCCCAGGGTGGCAGATACGCAGTATTTT
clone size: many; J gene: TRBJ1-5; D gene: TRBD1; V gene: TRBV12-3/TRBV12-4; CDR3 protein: CASSLGTGLQPQHF; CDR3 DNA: TGTGCCAGCAGTTTAGGGACAGGGCTCCAGCCCCAGCATTTT
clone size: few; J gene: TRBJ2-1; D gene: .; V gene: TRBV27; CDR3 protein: CASSLTQKNEQFF; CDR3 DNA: TGTGCCAGCAGTTTAACACAGAAGAATGAGCAGTTCTTC
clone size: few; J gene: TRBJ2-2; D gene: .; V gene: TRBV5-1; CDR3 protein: CASSPTLGELFF; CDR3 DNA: TGCGCCAGCAGCCCGACCTTGGGGGAGCTGTTTTTT
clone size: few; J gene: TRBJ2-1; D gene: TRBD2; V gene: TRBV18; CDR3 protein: CASSLQTSMEQFF; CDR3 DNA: TGTGCCAGCTCACTACAGACTAGCATGGAGCAGTTCTTC
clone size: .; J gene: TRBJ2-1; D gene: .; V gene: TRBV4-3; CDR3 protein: CASSQVTSSYNEQFF; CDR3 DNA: TGCGCCAGCAGCCAAGTCACGAGCTCCTACAATGAGCAGTTCTTC
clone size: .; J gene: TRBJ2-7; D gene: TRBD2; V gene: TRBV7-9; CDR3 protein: CASSLGRLAGDGDYEQYF; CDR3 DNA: TGTGCCAGCAGCTTAGGTCGGCTAGCGGGAGACGGGGACTACGAGCAGTACTTC
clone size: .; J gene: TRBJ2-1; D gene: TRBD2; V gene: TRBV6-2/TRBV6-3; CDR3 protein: CASTPGTSGSLGSYNEQFF; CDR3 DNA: TGTGCCAGCACCCCCGGGACTAGCGGGAGCTTAGGCTCCTACAATGAGCAGTTCTTC
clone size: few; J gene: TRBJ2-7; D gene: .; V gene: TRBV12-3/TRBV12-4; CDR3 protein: CTSSLAFGGSSYEQYF; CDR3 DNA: TGTACCAGCAGTTTAGCGTTTGGAGGTAGCTCCTACGAGCAGTACTTC
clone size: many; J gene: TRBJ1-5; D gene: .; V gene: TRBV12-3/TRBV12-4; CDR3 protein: CASRKGGSSNQPQHF; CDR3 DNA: TGTGCCAGCAGAAAAGGGGGGTCGAGCAATCAGCCCCAGCATTTT
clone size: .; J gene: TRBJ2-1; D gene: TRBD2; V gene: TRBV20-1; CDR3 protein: CSVRPSGLAGEDEQFF; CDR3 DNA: TGCAGTGTTAGACCCTCCGGACTAGCGGGAGAAGACGAGCAGTTCTTC
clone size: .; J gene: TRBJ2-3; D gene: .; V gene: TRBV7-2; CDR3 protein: CASSSFSLPDTQYF; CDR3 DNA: TGTGCCAGCAGCTCTTTCTCTCTCCCAGATACGCAGTATTTT
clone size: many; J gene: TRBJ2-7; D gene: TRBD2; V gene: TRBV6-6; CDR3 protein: CASSYGASGSGLGEQYF; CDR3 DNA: TGTGCCAGCAGTTACGGGGCTAGCGGGAGCGGTTTAGGCGAGCAGTACTTC
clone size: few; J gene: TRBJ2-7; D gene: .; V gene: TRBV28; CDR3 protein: CASSFFRESSYERYF; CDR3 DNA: TGTGCCAGCAGTTTTTTCCGGGAGAGCTCCTACGAGCGGTACTTC
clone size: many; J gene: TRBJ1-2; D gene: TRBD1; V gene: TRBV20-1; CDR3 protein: CSARGGLTGGETNYGYTF; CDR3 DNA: TGCAGTGCTAGAGGAGGGTTGACAGGGGGCGAAACTAACTATGGCTACACCTTC
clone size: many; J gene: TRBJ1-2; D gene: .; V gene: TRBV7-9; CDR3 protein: CASSFPTRLRGWEGYTF; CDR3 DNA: TGTGCCAGCAGCTTTCCGACTCGGCTCCGGGGGTGGGAGGGCTACACCTTC
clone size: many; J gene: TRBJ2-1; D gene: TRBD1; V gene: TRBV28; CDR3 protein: CASSIPGQWNEQFF; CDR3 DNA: TGTGCCAGCAGTATCCCGGGACAGTGGAATGAGCAGTTCTTC
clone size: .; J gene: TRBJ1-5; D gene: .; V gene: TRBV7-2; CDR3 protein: CASSPGWYSNQPQHF; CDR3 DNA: TGTGCCAGCAGCCCGGGTTGGTATAGCAATCAGCCCCAGCATTTT
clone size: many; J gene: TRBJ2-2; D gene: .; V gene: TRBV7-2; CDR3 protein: CASSRWGLSTGELFF; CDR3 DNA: TGTGCCAGCAGCCGGTGGGGATTGAGCACCGGGGAGCTGTTTTTT
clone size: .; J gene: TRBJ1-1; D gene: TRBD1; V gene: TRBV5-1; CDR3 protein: CASRGQGGFAEAFF; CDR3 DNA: TGCGCCAGCAGGGGACAGGGGGGTTTCGCTGAAGCTTTCTTT
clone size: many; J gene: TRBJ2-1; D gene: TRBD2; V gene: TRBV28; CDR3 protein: CASSLSRLAGGPTYNEQFF; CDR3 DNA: TGTGCCAGCTCTTTAAGCCGGCTAGCGGGAGGGCCGACCTACAATGAGCAGTTCTTC
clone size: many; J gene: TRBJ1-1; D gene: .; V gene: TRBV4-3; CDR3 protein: CASRRGSTEAFF; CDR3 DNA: TGCGCCAGCAGACGCGGGTCCACTGAAGCTTTCTTT
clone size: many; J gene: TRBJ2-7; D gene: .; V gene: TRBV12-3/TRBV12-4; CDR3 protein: CASSREGGLDYEQYF; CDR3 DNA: TGTGCCAGCAGCCGTGAGGGTGGATTGGATTACGAGCAGTACTTC
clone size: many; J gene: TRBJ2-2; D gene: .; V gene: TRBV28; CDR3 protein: CASRLPRGPNTGELFF; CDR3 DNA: TGTGCCAGCAGGCTCCCCCGGGGGCCAAACACCGGGGAGCTGTTTTTT
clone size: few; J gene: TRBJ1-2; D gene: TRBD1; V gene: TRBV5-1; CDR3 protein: CASSPEGQGGPGYTF; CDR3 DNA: TGCGCCAGCAGCCCGGAGGGTCAGGGGGGCCCTGGCTACACCTTC
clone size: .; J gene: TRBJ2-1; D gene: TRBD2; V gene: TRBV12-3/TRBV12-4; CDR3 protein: CASSPPGGEGYNEQFF; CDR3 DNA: TGTGCCAGCAGCCCCCCCGGAGGGGAGGGGTACAATGAGCAGTTCTTC
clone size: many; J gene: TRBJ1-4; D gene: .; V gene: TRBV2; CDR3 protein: CASIGRREKLFF; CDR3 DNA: TGTGCCAGCATTGGGCGGCGGGAAAAACTGTTTTTT
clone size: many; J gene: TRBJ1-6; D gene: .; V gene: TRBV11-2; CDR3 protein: CASSFGGPLHF; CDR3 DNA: TGTGCCAGCAGCTTCGGAGGGCCCCTCCACTTT
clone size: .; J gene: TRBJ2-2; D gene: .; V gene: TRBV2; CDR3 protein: CASIGGGELFF; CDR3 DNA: TGTGCCAGCATCGGCGGCGGGGAGCTGTTTTTT